These 6 T cell receptor beta chains share one sample of origin, sequenced in a study of cytomegalovirus exposure and HLA in healthy donors. The PCR was carried out with 60 Vbeta primers and 13 Jbeta primers. The method was immunoSEQ multiplex PCR; TCRdb's version includes in-frame clones alone and lacks a portion of them. Among around 150,000 clones, roughly 85% were seen once, and the ten largest hold about an eighth. The material sequenced was PBMCs. The receptors were gathered from a man aged 45-65 years in good health and CMV-seropositive.

The J gene is TRBJ1-3, the V gene TRBV18; D gene ambiguous. CDR1 and CDR2 from the germline V gene are KGHSH and LQKENI. V gave up 5 bases and J gave up 0 bases, with 8 bases separating them. This CDR3 is 14 amino acids long. The CDR3, as DNA: TGTGCCAGCTCAGCCGGGAACTCTGGAAACACCATATATTTT. This gives the protein CASSAGNSGNTIYF.

The chain is built from TRBV29-1 and TRBJ1-1, with D uncertain. Trimming pared 7 bases from V and 1 base from J, leaving 13 bases between. The CDR3 is 13 residues long. CDR1 and CDR2 from the germline V gene are SQVTM and ANQGSEA. The CDR3 here is CSAAYSPNTEAFF. As DNA, the CDR3 is TGCAGCGCTGCGTACAGCCCGAACACTGAAGCTTTCTTT.

The chain links TRBV7-8 to TRBJ1-6; D is unclear. This CDR3 comprises 14 residues. Trimming removed 1 base from V and 7 bases from J, with 8 bases in between. CDR1 is SGHVS, CDR2 FQNEAQ, per germline. The CDR3 here is CASSLGNSNSPLHF. CDR3 DNA sequence: TGTGCCAGCAGCTTAGGTAATTCGAATTCACCCCTCCACTTT.

This sequence joins TRBV4-2 and TRBJ1-1, with 7 positions matching TRBD1. After removal of 3 bases from V and 1 base from J, the junction contained 5 bases not matched to a gene. This CDR3 is built from 15 residues. Germline-derived CDR1 and CDR2 are LGHNA and YNFKEQ. As DNA, the CDR3 is TGTGCCAGCAGCCATGCCGGGACAGAGAACACTGAAGCTTTCTTT. This sequence encodes CASSHAGTENTEAFF.

CDR3 region: CASSLGGAGAYNEQFF. The CDR3 DNA reads as TGTGCCAGCAGCTTGGGGGGAGCGGGGGCATACAATGAGCAGTTCTTC. This chain uses TRBV5-6 with TRBJ2-1, with 8 positions matching TRBD2. The CDR3 runs 16 residues. J lost 4 bases, V lost 0 bases, and 6 bases had no gene match. CDR1 SGHDT and CDR2 YYEEEE come from the germline V gene.

This clone was picked up a small number of times. The gene calls are TRBV10-2 and TRBJ2-3, with D possibly being TRBD1 (7 bases). Germline assignment: CDR1 WSHSY and CDR2 SAAADI. V lost 2 bases and J 1 base, leaving 16 bases between the germline ends. This CDR3 has 17 residues. The CDR3 sequence is CASSEGGGAGGTDTQYF. CDR3 in DNA: TGCGCCAGCAGTGAGGGAGGGGGCGCGGGTGGCACAGATACGCAGTATTTT.